This T cell receptor (beta chain) was sequenced for a study of T cell changes during pregnancy in multiple sclerosis. Germline trimming cut 5 bases from V and 5 bases from J; bases unmatched to any gene: 7. CDR1 is SGHVS and CDR2 is FNYEAQ in the germline V gene. The CDR3 totals 14 residues. This table comes from immunoSEQ multiplex PCR, and its TCRdb copy is limited to in-frame clones, with some not included. The sample yields tens of thousands of clones, 70% to 90% seen once. This clone appeared once. The source was CD4+ T cells from peripheral blood mononuclear cells, collected in the first trimester of pregnancy. This chain joins TRBV7-6 and TRBJ2-3, with 7 nucleotides matching TRBD2. This clonotype originated in a female donor with multiple sclerosis, enrolled in a pregnancy study. CDR3 sequence (DNA): TGTGCCAGCAGCCCTCCTCGGGGGGAAGATACGCAGTATTTT. This sequence encodes CASSPPRGEDTQYF. Full variable domain (outside the CDR3, taken from reference TRBV7-6 and TRBJ2-3): GAGVSQSPRYKVTKRGQDVALRCDPISGHVSLYWYRQALGQGPEFLTYFNYEAQQDKSGLPNDRFSAERPEGSISTLTIQRTEQRDSAMYRCASSPPRGEDTQYFGPGTRLTVL.